The clone carrying this T cell receptor beta chain came up once. Unmatched junction bases numbered 5, after V lost 6 bases and J lost 0 bases. The CDR3 totals 14 residues. The germline gives CDR1 SQVTM, CDR2 ANQGSEA. CD45RO-negative CD8 cells positively selected for CCR7 made up the naive population, which excluded terminally differentiated effector memory CD45RA+ cells. The data were obtained in a study of shared clonotypes between healthy human individuals. For each subset, genomic DNA was distributed in equal portions over several immunoSEQ plates. Clones were sequenced by immunoSEQ multiplex PCR, and TCRdb holds only the in-frame ones, with some missing. The sample records about 750,000 clones, about 92% being singletons.

This sequence was found in a man aged 25 to 40 in good health. The chain uses TRBV29-1 and TRBJ2-3, with 8 bases identical to TRBD2. The specimen sequenced was naive CD8+ T cells sorted from blood. This CDR3 is CSVASGSSTDTQYF. CDR3 DNA: TGCAGCGTCGCTAGCGGGTCTAGCACAGATACGCAGTATTTT.